This T cell receptor beta chain was observed in a study of human T cells and chemical hapten exposure. Study summary: Alopecia areata, totalis or universalis was found in mostly female patients. General study points: Expanded TCR sets contained significantly more large CDR3 similarity clusters than controls.

Comments on this clonotype: Its antigen is unknown.

As for time point: patch test 1, 2 weeks after DPC sensitization. Treatment in this sample: therapeutic diphenylcyclopropenone sensitization with weekly scalp DPC. Phlebotomy was performed prior to application of every patch test. Each cDNA molecule in the library carried unique molecular identifiers. TCRdb used MiXCR to reprocess the RACE reads, holding one entry per CDR3 protein. The table lists 180,000 or so distinct CDR3 sequences, roughly 15% of them singletons, with about 1.7% in the top ten. The sequencing here drew on whole blood, taken in connection with sensitization to the hapten diphenylcyclopropenone (DPC). The origin of this receptor is a woman in her twenties or thirties with alopecia areata. Some clones in this sample may be carry-over from other donors' samples.

The CDR3 region is CSAQQGRASEQYF. The CDR3 coding sequence is TGCAGTGCCCAACAGGGAAGGGCAAGTGAGCAGTACTTC. V is TRBV20-1 and J is TRBJ2-7; possible D gene TRBD1, 6 bases. This CDR3 is built from 13 residues. V shed 6 bases and J shed 7 bases, with 19 bases lying between them. Looked up from germline, CDR1 is DFQATT and CDR2 is SNEGSKA (reference sequence).